This T cell receptor (beta chain) was documented in a study of T cell repertoires in cytomegalovirus infection. From the reads, TCRdb called clonotypes with MiXCR, one entry per CDR3 protein. This table holds 200,000 to 300,000 distinct CDR3 sequences, 9% to 15% found once. V was shortened by 3 bases and J by 1 base, with 6 bases between the two germline ends. This CDR3 spans 12 amino acids. Germline-derived CDR1 and CDR2 are GTSNPN and SVGIG (reference sequence). The TCR comes from a human donor in good health (CMV status not recorded). Some clones in this sample may be carry-over from other donors' samples. What was sequenced was PBMCs. This chain connects TRBV30 to TRBJ1-2; D is perhaps TRBD1 (5 bases). Here the CDR3 DNA reads TGTGCCTGGAGAAGGGGTAACTATGGCTACACCTTC. This codes for CAWRRGNYGYTF.